Listed below are T cell receptor beta chains from one sample, sequenced in a study of T cells in Graves' hyperthyroidism and ophthalmopathy. A single record per CDR3 protein comes from TCRdb applying MiXCR to the multiplex PCR reads. The sample has roughly 400,000 distinct CDR3 sequences, over 12% seen once; the top ten hold around 28%. Sample: blood. These receptors were obtained from a man aged 50-59 years with Graves' ophthalmopathy. The CDR3 runs from the conserved cysteine through the conserved F or W. Fields, in order: V gene, D gene, clone size, J gene, CDR3 DNA, CDR3 protein. A D gene is named only where the DNA matches it firmly. Rows give clone size only sometimes, using once, few, many, or a class for an expanded clone.

V: TRBV24-1; D: TRBD2; size: many; J: TRBJ2-3; DNA: TGTGCCACCAGTGATTTCTATTCGGGAGGCGGCACAGATACGCAGTATTTT; CDR3: CATSDFYSGGGTDTQYF
V: TRBV28; D: .; size: many; J: TRBJ1-2; DNA: TGTGCCAGCAGTCCTCGAGAGGGGCTGGGCTACACCTTC; CDR3: CASSPREGLGYTF
V: TRBV6-1; D: TRBD1; size: many; J: TRBJ1-1; DNA: TGTGCCAGCAGTCCGGGACAGGCGTGGGCTGAAGCTTTCTTT; CDR3: CASSPGQAWAEAFF
V: TRBV11-1; D: TRBD2; size: many; J: TRBJ2-1; DNA: TGTGCCAGCAGCTTAAGTTTCCAGCGGGAGAGGCATGAGCAGTTCTTC; CDR3: CASSLSFQRERHEQFF
V: TRBV2; D: TRBD1; size: .; J: TRBJ1-3; DNA: TGTGCCAGCAGTAAAGGACAGGGACAGGCCTCTGGAAACACCATATATTTT; CDR3: CASSKGQGQASGNTIYF
V: TRBV6-1; D: TRBD1; size: many; J: TRBJ1-5; DNA: TGTGCCAGCAGTCTTACCTCACAGGGGGCACGCAATCAGCCCCAGCATTTT; CDR3: CASSLTSQGARNQPQHF
V: TRBV20-1; D: TRBD2; size: many; J: TRBJ2-4; DNA: TGCAGCGGAGAGACTAGCGGGAGTTCAAACATTCAGTACTTC; CDR3: CSGETSGSSNIQYF
V: TRBV12-3/TRBV12-4; D: TRBD2; size: .; J: TRBJ2-7; DNA: TGTGCCAGCAGCTTGGGGTTTAGCGGGGGGGGTTCCTACGAGCAGTACTTC; CDR3: CASSLGFSGGGSYEQYF
V: TRBV20-1; D: .; size: .; J: TRBJ2-1; DNA: TGCAGTGCTTCTAAGCGGAACTCCTACAATGAGCAGTTCTTC; CDR3: CSASKRNSYNEQFF
V: TRBV13; D: .; size: many; J: TRBJ2-7; DNA: TGTGCCAGCAGCATCTGGACAACCCTATCCTACGAGCAGTACTTC; CDR3: CASSIWTTLSYEQYF
V: TRBV19; D: .; size: .; J: TRBJ1-1; DNA: TGTGCCAGTAATACCGGGACACTGAACACTGAAGCTTTCTTT; CDR3: CASNTGTLNTEAFF